These 26 T cell receptor beta chains were sequenced from one sample in a study of TIL therapy for anti-PD-1-resistant metastatic lung cancer. Sequencing used immunoSEQ v3. Profiled with immunoSEQ multiplex PCR; TCRdb holds only in-frame clones, not every one. Here the sample spans about 36,000 clones, around 67% being singletons. Specified time point: pre-treatment sample, taken before nivolumab and TIL therapy. The specimen was blood, collected at baseline. The receptors here all came from a person aged 25 to 85 with non-small cell lung cancer.

V gene TRBV5-1 combines with J gene TRBJ2-3; 9 nucleotides agree with TRBD1. This CDR3 region has 15 residues. Germline assignment: CDR1 SGHRS and CDR2 YFSETQ. With V trimmed by 9 bases and J by 3 bases, 11 bases remained unmatched. The CDR3 spells CATQLGGQGTDTQYF. The CDR3 DNA reads TGCGCCACCCAGCTTGGCGGACAGGGGACAGATACGCAGTATTTT.

The rearrangement uses TRBV5-1 and TRBJ2-7; D gene uncertain. This CDR3 has 15 amino acids. Germline V gene sequence: CDR1 SGHRS, CDR2 YFSETQ. V was trimmed by 0 bases and J by 0 bases, leaving 10 bases between them. The CDR3 loop reads CASSLEVSSSYEQYF. The CDR3, as DNA: TGCGCCAGCAGCTTGGAAGTCTCTTCCTCCTACGAGCAGTACTTC.

This sequence joins TRBV7-9 and TRBJ2-5; TRBD2 agrees at 13 bases. The CDR3 sequence is 17 residues long. The germline V gene has CDR1 SEHNR and CDR2 FQNEAQ (reference sequence). V lost 4 bases and J lost 5; bases outside the gene matches: 10. The CDR3 coding sequence is TGTGCCAGCAGCTCACCCCCACTAGCGGGGGGGCGGGAGACCCAGTACTTC. It encodes CASSSPPLAGGRETQYF.

This clone was detected only a few times. The genes are TRBV5-4 and TRBJ1-1; D gene unclear. Germline V CDR1 and CDR2: SGHNT, YYREEE (reference sequence). Trimming removed 2 bases at V and 2 bases at J, with 10 bases between. This CDR3 contains 14 residues. The CDR3 DNA sequence: TGTGCCAGCAGCTTCGTTCGCAGCAACACTGAAGCTTTCTTT. As protein: CASSFVRSNTEAFF.

This chain connects TRBV12-2 to TRBJ1-4. TRBV12-2 corresponds to a pseudogene. CDR3 length: 15 residues. CDR3 DNA: TGTGCAAGCTCACGCCGGGGGATCCATAATGAAAAACTGTTTTTT. Protein sequence: CASSRRGIHNEKLFF.

The chain links TRBV19 to TRBJ2-1; 7 bases match TRBD2. Germline V gene data show CDR1 as LNHDA and CDR2 as SQIVND (reference sequence). The length of the CDR3 is 13 residues. J lost 6 bases, V lost 10 bases, and 9 bases had no gene match. CDR3 loop: CATTVRTSNEQFF. The CDR3 DNA is TGTGCCACCACCGTACGGACTAGCAATGAGCAGTTCTTC.

The chain couples TRBV6-5 to TRBJ2-3, with TRBD2 matching 11 bases. With 7 bases clipped from V and 4 bases from J, the junction kept 7 bases outside the gene matches. This CDR3 spans 15 amino acids. Germline V gene sequence: CDR1 MNHEY, CDR2 SVGAGI. The CDR3 here is CASNLAGGGPDTQYF. The CDR3, as DNA: TGTGCCAGCAACCTAGCGGGAGGAGGGCCAGATACGCAGTATTTT.

For the CDR3, the DNA is TGTGCCAGCAGTTTATGGGGGGGCCTGAACACTGAAGCTTTCTTT. Its protein product is CASSLWGGLNTEAFF. The chain is built from TRBV28 and TRBJ1-1, with a tentative D call TRBD1 (6 bases). This CDR3 contains 15 residues. V lost 0 bases to trimming and J lost 0 bases, with 8 bases between them. Germline CDR1 and CDR2: MDHEN and SYDVKM.

The chain links TRBV27 to TRBJ2-3, with D maybe TRBD1 (6 bases). The germline V gene has CDR1 MNHEY and CDR2 SMNVEV (reference sequence). There are 11 residues in the CDR3. The V gene lost 4 bases and the J gene lost 13 bases, with 12 bases spanning the gap. The CDR3 DNA reads TGTGCCAGCAGTTCGACAGGTCGGGAGTATTTT. Amino acid sequence: CASSSTGREYF.

V and J are TRBV15 and TRBJ1-1; maybe TRBD1 (5 bases). Germline V gives CDR1 LNHNV, CDR2 YYDKDF (reference sequence). CDR3 length: 14 residues. V lost 8 bases to trimming and J lost 2 bases, with 15 bases between them. CDR3 protein: CATGRGVPNTEAFF. The CDR3 nucleotides read TGTGCCACCGGGAGAGGGGTCCCTAACACTGAAGCTTTCTTT. Full variable domain (missing parts from reference TRBV15 and TRBJ1-1): DAMVIQNPRYQVTQFGKPVTLSCSQTLNHNVMYWYQQKSSQAPKLLFHYYDKDFNNEADTPDNFQSRRPNTSFCFLDIRSPGLGDTAMYLCATGRGVPNTEAFFGQGTRLTVV.

V gene TRBV10-3 combines with J gene TRBJ2-1; 11 positions match TRBD2. From germline, CDR1 is ENHRY and CDR2 SYGVKD. Germline trimming cut 2 bases from V and 3 bases from J; bases unmatched to any gene: 6. The CDR3 is 17 amino acids. The CDR3 DNA reads as TGTGCCATCAGTGAGCCGAGTACTAGCGGGGGCTACAATGAGCAGTTCTTC. It is translated as CAISEPSTSGGYNEQFF.

The gene calls are TRBV6-5 and TRBJ2-7; perhaps TRBD1 as D (6 bases). CDR3 length: 12 residues. Trimming took off 9 bases at V and 0 bases at J, with 9 bases between the two ends. Germline V gene sequence: CDR1 MNHEY, CDR2 SVGAGI. The CDR3 bases are TGTGCCAGTGGACAGAGCTCCTACGAGCAGTACTTC. The encoded protein is CASGQSSYEQYF.

The V and J genes are TRBV7-2 and TRBJ2-3; no firm D call. Per germline, CDR1 SGHTA and CDR2 FQGNSA. The CDR3 totals 13 residues. Trimming took off 3 bases at V and 2 bases at J, with 6 bases between the two ends. The CDR3 loop reads CASSFSNTDTQYF. The CDR3 DNA reads TGTGCCAGCAGCTTTTCGAACACAGATACGCAGTATTTT.

The chain recombines TRBV15 with TRBJ2-2; 9 bases fit TRBD1. The CDR3 sequence is 16 residues long. The trim removed 4 bases at V and 4 bases at J, leaving 7 bases unmatched. Germline loops: CDR1 LNHNV, CDR2 YYDKDF (reference sequence). CDR3 in DNA: TGTGCCACCAGCAAGGGTTTGACAGGGGGCACCGGGGAGCTGTTTTTT. Its translation: CATSKGLTGGTGELFF.

The chain recombines TRBV9 with TRBJ2-5; D possibly corresponds to TRBD1 (7 bases). The CDR3 runs to 15 residues. The V and J ends lost 4 bases and 5 bases respectively, with 18 bases between them. Germline CDR1 is SGDLS and CDR2 is YYNGEE. The CDR3 bases are TGTGCCAGCAGCATCCTACCACAGGGGAGGGAGACCCAGTACTTC. Translated: CASSILPQGRETQYF.

The chain carries TRBV28 and TRBJ1-2; no clear D. The ends were cut back, 2 bases at V and 4 bases at J, with 14 bases in the middle. The CDR3 runs 15 residues. Per germline, CDR1 MDHEN and CDR2 SYDVKM. The CDR3 DNA reads as TGTGCCAGCAGTTTACTTCGGCTGATGATCTATGGCTACACCTTC. Encoded protein: CASSLLRLMIYGYTF.

The table lists this clone with a few counts. The gene calls are TRBV5-1 and TRBJ1-1; D might be TRBD1 (6 bases). Germline CDR1 SGHRS, CDR2 YFSETQ. The CDR3 sequence is 13 residues long. The ends were cut back, 6 bases at V and 1 base at J, with 10 bases in the middle. The CDR3 region is CASMVGGNTEAFF. CDR3 in DNA: TGCGCCAGCATGGTAGGGGGGAACACTGAAGCTTTCTTT.

This chain links TRBV7-2 with TRBJ1-2; no clear D gene. The CDR3 is 12 residues long. Germline V lookup: CDR1 SGHTA, CDR2 FQGNSA. V lost 3 bases and J 2 bases, leaving 4 bases between the germline ends. The CDR3 spells CASSLDNYGYTF. CDR3 DNA: TGTGCCAGCAGCTTGGACAACTATGGCTACACCTTC.

The chain has TRBV18 and TRBJ1-1; TRBD1 matches at 12 bases. The CDR3 runs 16 residues. V lost 6 bases to trimming and J lost 7 bases; unmatched junction nucleotides: 12. CDR1 and CDR2 from the germline V gene are KGHSH and LQKENI. CDR3 sequence (DNA): TGTGCCAGCTCCCTTGTCGGGACAGGGGGCAATGGTGAAGCTTTCTTT. It encodes CASSLVGTGGNGEAFF.

The gene calls are TRBV19 and TRBJ1-3; D ambiguous. The CDR3 length is 13 residues. CDR1 and CDR2 from the germline V gene are LNHDA and SQIVND (reference sequence). The ends were cut back, 5 bases at V and 4 bases at J, with 9 bases in the middle. The CDR3 DNA sequence: TGTGCCAGTAGTCCTAACTGGGGAAACACCATATATTTT. Protein sequence: CASSPNWGNTIYF.

V and J are TRBV28 and TRBJ1-5, with TRBD1 matching 7 bases. CDR3 size: 15 residues. The trim removed 3 bases at V and 4 bases at J, leaving 6 bases unmatched. Germline V gene data show CDR1 as MDHEN and CDR2 as SYDVKM. In DNA form, the CDR3 reads TGTGCCAGCAGTTTCAACAGGGGCGGTAATCAGCCCCAGCATTTT. Residues: CASSFNRGGNQPQHF. The full variable domain, its missing parts supplied by reference TRBV28 and TRBJ1-5, is DVKVTQSSRYLVKRTGEKVFLECVQDMDHENMFWYRQDPGLGLRLIYFSYDVKMKEKGDIPEGYSVSREKKERFSLILESASTNQTSMYLCASSFNRGGNQPQHFGDGTRLSIL.

The rearrangement links TRBV7-9 to TRBJ2-2, with TRBD2 matching 15 bases. V shed 4 bases, J shed 1 base, and the junction held 7 bases outside the gene matches. The length of the CDR3 is 19 residues. Germline CDR1 is SEHNR and CDR2 is FQNEAQ (reference sequence). CDR3 DNA sequence: TGTGCCAGCAGCTGGGCCGGGACTAGCGGGGGGAAGAACACCGGGGAGCTGTTTTTT. This encodes CASSWAGTSGGKNTGELFF.

The rearrangement links TRBV5-5 to TRBJ1-4; TRBD1 matches at 8 bases. Germline-derived CDR1 and CDR2 are SGHKS and YYEKEE (reference sequence). V shed 5 bases, J shed 7 bases, and the junction held 10 bases outside the gene matches. The CDR3 sequence is 15 residues long. The CDR3 coding sequence is TGTGCCAGCAGGGTACAGGGGGGGGTTAGTGAAAAACTGTTTTTT. It translates to CASRVQGGVSEKLFF.

The V gene is TRBV27, the J gene TRBJ2-2, with D possibly being TRBD2 (5 bases). The CDR3 spans 12 residues. V lost 6 bases and J lost 7, with 9 bases in between. Looked up from germline, CDR1 is MNHEY and CDR2 is SMNVEV (reference sequence). This CDR3 reads CASRTLGGELFF. The DNA for the CDR3 is TGTGCCAGCAGAACACTAGGCGGGGAGCTGTTTTTT.

The chain combines TRBV13 with TRBJ1-5; 8 bases match TRBD1. This CDR3 region has 13 residues. The junction had 0 bases not matched to a gene; V was cut back by 3 bases and J by 5 bases. Germline V gives CDR1 PRHDT, CDR2 FYEKMQ (reference sequence). CDR3 amino acids: CASSLDRDQPQHF. As DNA, the CDR3 is TGTGCCAGCAGCTTGGACAGGGATCAGCCCCAGCATTTT. Drawing the rest from reference TRBV13 and TRBJ1-5, the complete variable domain is AAGVIQSPRHLIKEKRETATLKCYPIPRHDTVYWYQQGPGQDPQFLISFYEKMQSDKGSIPDRFSAQQFSDYHSELNMSSLELGDSALYFCASSLDRDQPQHFGDGTRLSIL.

The chain employs TRBV19 and TRBJ2-2; 8 bases line up with TRBD2. With V trimmed by 6 bases and J by 2 bases, 11 bases remained unmatched. CDR3 length equals 17 residues. The germline CDR1 and CDR2 sequences are LNHDA and SQIVND (reference sequence). The CDR3 loop is CASRTTSGTFNTGELFF. The CDR3 region has the DNA TGTGCCAGTAGGACCACTAGCGGAACCTTCAACACCGGGGAGCTGTTTTTT.